A selection of T cell receptor beta chains follows, all from one sample in a study of human T cells and chemical hapten exposure. TCRdb independently ran MiXCR on the RACE reads; one entry per CDR3 protein. The sample gives around 350,000 distinct CDR3 sequences, 4.5% to 5.5% of which show up once; around 8% is in the top ten. The sample consisted of whole blood, taken in connection with sensitization to the hapten diphenylcyclopropenone (DPC). The receptors come from a woman aged 18-29 years with alopecia areata. Some clones in this sample may be carry-over from other donors' samples. Each CDR3 is given with its conserved first and last residue. The D gene is left open where the match is weak. Clone sizes are given selectively: once, few, many, or a class where the clone is expanded.

abundance | d_gene | j_gene | v_gene | CDR3nt | CDR3aa
many | TRBD2 | TRBJ2-1 | TRBV20-1 | TGCAGTGCTAGAGATTGGCTAGCGGGGAGCTCCTACAATGAGCAGTTCTTC | CSARDWLAGSSYNEQFF
few | TRBD1 | TRBJ1-2 | TRBV6-5 | TGTGCCAGCAGTCGCAATCCGACAGGGACCTATGGCTACACCTTC | CASSRNPTGTYGYTF
- | TRBD1 | TRBJ1-2 | TRBV4-1 | TGCGCCAGCAGTCTGACCGGGACAGGGTTCTCGCTTGGCTATGGCTACACCTTC | CASSLTGTGFSLGYGYTF
- | TRBD2 | TRBJ2-3 | TRBV7-9 | TGTGCCATCCCGGGGGGATATACGCAGTATTTT | CAIPGGYTQYF
- | - | TRBJ1-4 | TRBV7-9 | TGTGCCAGCAGCTGGAATGAAAAACTGTTTTTT | CASSWNEKLFF
- | - | TRBJ2-3 | TRBV10-3 | TGTGCCATCAGTCCGGGGGCCAGTTCCTCCACAGATACGCAGTATTTT | CAISPGASSSTDTQYF
few | - | TRBJ2-2 | TRBV6-5 | TGTGCCAGCAGTGCGGTAGCCGCGAACACCGGGGAGCTGTTTTTT | CASSAVAANTGELFF
- | TRBD1 | TRBJ1-4 | TRBV19 | TGTGCCAGTGAAGGGACAGCTAATGAAAAACTGTTTTTT | CASEGTANEKLFF
many | TRBD2 | TRBJ2-7 | TRBV13 | TGTGCCAGCAGCTTAGGACTAGCGGTGCGGTACGAGCAGTACTTC | CASSLGLAVRYEQYF
many | - | TRBJ2-5 | TRBV6-6 | TGTGCCAGCAGCTCTAGACTGAGGAAAGAGACCCAGTACTTC | CASSSRLRKETQYF
many | - | TRBJ1-2 | TRBV12-3/TRBV12-4 | TGTGCCAGCAGTTCCGTTATGTATAACTATGGCTACACCTTC | CASSSVMYNYGYTF
many | TRBD1 | TRBJ1-4 | TRBV4-3 | TGCGCCAGCAGCCCCGGGACAGGTCAGGGTAATGAAAAACTGTTTTTT | CASSPGTGQGNEKLFF
few | TRBD1 | TRBJ2-1 | TRBV2 | TGTGCCAGCAGCGGACAGGGGGACTGGGGTGAGCAGTTCTTC | CASSGQGDWGEQFF
many | - | TRBJ1-2 | TRBV5-6 | TGTGCCAGCAGCTTGGACCGAAGTCATGGCTACACCTTC | CASSLDRSHGYTF
- | - | TRBJ2-2 | TRBV19 | TGTGCCAGTAGTATCCTAGCTGCGAACACCGGGGAGCTGTTTTTT | CASSILAANTGELFF
many | - | TRBJ2-1 | TRBV6-6 | TGTGCCAGCAGTTACGAGGGCGCCTCCTACAATGAGCAGTTCTTC | CASSYEGASYNEQFF
many | - | TRBJ2-7 | TRBV29-1 | TGCAGCGTTGGGGGTGTAGGGATAGGCGAGCAGTACTTC | CSVGGVGIGEQYF
- | - | TRBJ2-3 | TRBV3-1 | TGTGCCAGCAGCCAAGATCGTGGGGCTGCGGGGTCCACAGATACGCAGTATTTT | CASSQDRGAAGSTDTQYF
many | - | TRBJ1-3 | TRBV9 | TGTGCCAGCAGCGTAGCTACTGGGGAGGCTGGAAACACCATATATTTT | CASSVATGEAGNTIYF
many | - | TRBJ2-2 | TRBV5-4 | TGTGCCAGCAGCTTGGGTTCGGTGCACCCGAACACCGGGGAGCTGTTTTTT | CASSLGSVHPNTGELFF
- | - | TRBJ2-5 | TRBV19 | TGTGCCAGTAGGATGTATCAGGACGACGGGACCCAGTACTTC | CASRMYQDDGTQYF
few | - | TRBJ1-6 | TRBV27 | TGTGCCAGCAGGCTACAGCGGTTAGCTTCACCCCTCCACTTT | CASRLQRLASPLHF
- | - | TRBJ2-1 | TRBV29-1 | TGCAGCGTGGAGCTACCGGTCTACAATGAGCAGTTCTTC | CSVELPVYNEQFF
many | - | TRBJ2-7 | TRBV6-5 | TGTGCCAGCAGCAGACCACCGCACGAGCAGTACTTC | CASSRPPHEQYF
many | - | TRBJ2-3 | TRBV9 | TGTGCCAGCAGAGGGGGTTCCACAGATACGCAGTATTTT | CASRGGSTDTQYF
many | - | TRBJ1-3 | TRBV9 | TGTGCCAGCAGCGTAGATTCGGGACACGGCATCACCATATATTTT | CASSVDSGHGITIYF
few | TRBD1 | TRBJ2-7 | TRBV20-1 | TGCAGTGCTCTCTCGGGACAGACCTACGAGCAGTACTTC | CSALSGQTYEQYF
many | TRBD1 | TRBJ1-4 | TRBV6-5 | TGTGCCAGCAGCCCAGGGGGCGACTCTGAAAAACTGTTTTTT | CASSPGGDSEKLFF
many | TRBD2 | TRBJ2-3 | TRBV20-1 | TGCAGTGCACCACTAGCGGCGATGCCAGATACGCAGTATTTT | CSAPLAAMPDTQYF
many | - | TRBJ1-2 | TRBV3-1 | TGTGCCAGCAGCCAAGGAAGGACACGGGGGTATGGCTACACCTTC | CASSQGRTRGYGYTF
- | TRBD2 | TRBJ2-3 | TRBV12-3/TRBV12-4 | TGTGCCAGCAGTGCCGAGTCTAGCGGGGACGCAGATACGCAGTATTTT | CASSAESSGDADTQYF
- | TRBD1 | TRBJ1-5 | TRBV12-3/TRBV12-4 | TGTGCCAGCAGAGACGGACAGGGCATCGGGCAGCCCCAGCATTTT | CASRDGQGIGQPQHF
many | - | TRBJ2-3 | TRBV7-8 | TGTGCCAGCAGCCAACCTGCCCCTACCTACGCTAGCACAGATACGCAGTATTTT | CASSQPAPTYASTDTQYF
many | - | TRBJ1-3 | TRBV18 | TGTGCCAGCTCACCACCATCCGGGAACACCATATATTTT | CASSPPSGNTIYF
- | TRBD2 | TRBJ2-3 | TRBV29-1 | TGCAGCGCCCGGGGGGGAGCAGATACGCAGTATTTT | CSARGGADTQYF
- | - | TRBJ1-1 | TRBV6-5 | TGTGCCAGCAGTTACGGACGGACTGAAGCTTTCTTT | CASSYGRTEAFF
few | - | TRBJ2-3 | TRBV28 | TGTGCCAGCAGTCCAGGACAGTGGACAGCTACGCAGTATTTT | CASSPGQWTATQYF
- | TRBD1 | TRBJ1-1 | TRBV5-1 | TGCGCCAGCAGCTTGCAACAGGGGGCGGATCTAAACACTGAAGCTTTCTTT | CASSLQQGADLNTEAFF
few | - | TRBJ2-6 | TRBV27 | TGTGCCAGCAGTCCCGCATCAATCTCTGGGGCCAACGTCCTGACTTTC | CASSPASISGANVLTF
many | TRBD1 | TRBJ1-6 | TRBV20-1 | TGCAGTGCTACGCGTCGACAGGGGGAGAAATCACCCCTCCACTTT | CSATRRQGEKSPLHF
many | - | TRBJ2-7 | TRBV29-1 | TGCAGCGTCGGGGGGCTACACTACGAGCAGTACTTC | CSVGGLHYEQYF
many | TRBD1 | TRBJ2-1 | TRBV5-5 | TGTGCCAGCAGCCCCTACCCCGGGACAGGGGGCTTCTACAATGAGCAGTTCTTC | CASSPYPGTGGFYNEQFF
many | - | TRBJ1-1 | TRBV7-6 | TGTGCCAGCAGCTTAGCGCGAGGCGACACTGAAGCTTTCTTT | CASSLARGDTEAFF
- | - | TRBJ1-2 | TRBV6-6 | TGTGCCAGCAGTTGGGACGGACTTAACTATGGCTACACCTTC | CASSWDGLNYGYTF
many | TRBD1 | TRBJ1-4 | TRBV20-1 | TGCAGTGCCGGACAGGTGACTAATGAAAAACTGTTTTTT | CSAGQVTNEKLFF
few | - | TRBJ1-1 | TRBV4-3 | TGCGCCAGCAGCCAAGATATAGGGGGGGCGGAAGCTTTCTTT | CASSQDIGGAEAFF
once | - | TRBJ1-3 | TRBV29-1 | TGCGGCGTTGGGTACCAAGGCCGCTCTGGAAACACCATATATTTT | CGVGYQGRSGNTIYF
- | TRBD1 | TRBJ1-2 | TRBV12-3/TRBV12-4 | TGTGCCAGCAGTTCCGGACAGGGAAGAGGAGGCTACACCTTC | CASSSGQGRGGYTF
few | - | TRBJ1-1 | TRBV4-3 | TGCGCCAGCAGCCAAGATGGGGTCCGGACTGAAGCTTTCTTT | CASSQDGVRTEAFF
few | - | TRBJ1-1 | TRBV23-1 | TGCGCCAGCAGTCTCAGAGGCTCACGTTCTGAAGCTTTCTTT | CASSLRGSRSEAFF
many | TRBD1 | TRBJ2-7 | TRBV2 | TGTGCCAGCAGTGAACAGGGGGTCAACGAGCAGTACTTC | CASSEQGVNEQYF